The 29 T cell receptor beta chains below come from one sample, sequenced in a study of blood T cell repertoires in COVID-19. Generated by immunoSEQ multiplex PCR, the TCRdb table keeps only in-frame clones and is missing some. The sample carries about 43,000 clones, over 75% recorded once. The sequenced sample was peripheral blood. These receptors came from a woman in her sixties or seventies with acute or convalescent COVID-19.

This rearrangement joins TRBV20-1 to TRBJ2-7; perhaps TRBD2 as D (5 bases). The CDR3 is 11 amino acids. V was cut by 6 bases and J by 6 bases, with 12 bases left in between. CDR1 is DFQATT, CDR2 SNEGSKA, per germline (reference sequence). This CDR3 reads CSASYGIEQYF. Written as DNA, the CDR3 is TGCAGTGCCAGTTACGGGATCGAGCAGTACTTC.

V usage is TRBV7-2 and J usage is TRBJ1-5; no reliable D call. The germline V and J ends were trimmed by 1 base and 7 bases, with 8 bases remaining between them. CDR3 size: 13 residues. CDR1 SGHTA and CDR2 FQGNSA come from the germline V gene. The CDR3 here is CASSLGARQPQHF. CDR3 nucleotides: TGTGCCAGCAGCTTAGGTGCGAGGCAGCCCCAGCATTTT.

The chain has TRBV6-5 and TRBJ2-2; TRBD1 agrees at 10 bases. The germline V gene has CDR1 MNHEY and CDR2 SVGAGI. The length of the CDR3 is 16 residues. The V gene end was trimmed by 0 bases and the J gene end by 6 bases; junction bases not matched to a gene: 4. Here the CDR3 reads CASSYSGTGVAGELFF. Written as DNA, the CDR3 is TGTGCCAGCAGTTACTCAGGGACAGGGGTCGCCGGGGAGCTGTTTTTT.

V gene TRBV2 combines with J gene TRBJ2-3; the match to TRBD2 covers 9 bases. Germline V gene sequence: CDR1 SNHLY, CDR2 FYNNEI. This CDR3 contains 13 residues. V dropped 7 bases and J dropped 3; count of bases not matched to a gene: 2. The CDR3 is CASKAGGTDTQYF. The CDR3 DNA reads as TGTGCCAGCAAGGCGGGGGGGACAGATACGCAGTATTTT.

V usage is TRBV7-6 and J usage is TRBJ2-1; 11 bases match TRBD2. The CDR3 runs to 15 residues. V dropped 5 bases and J dropped 6; count of bases not matched to a gene: 6. The germline V gene encodes CDR1 SGHVS and CDR2 FNYEAQ. The CDR3 protein is CASSPLAGGGNEQFF. As DNA, the CDR3 is TGTGCCAGCAGCCCGCTAGCGGGGGGTGGCAATGAGCAGTTCTTC.

The chain combines TRBV5-4 with TRBJ1-2; tentatively, D is TRBD1 (6 bases). The CDR3 loop spans 14 amino acids. Germline CDR1 and CDR2: SGHNT and YYREEE (reference sequence). The V end lost 5 bases, the J end lost 4 bases, and 15 bases lay between the germline ends. This CDR3 reads CASSLWQGIYGYTF. CDR3 bases: TGTGCCAGCAGTCTGTGGCAGGGGATCTATGGCTACACCTTC.

The V and J genes are TRBV12-3 or TRBV12-4 and TRBJ2-7; no reliable D call. This CDR3 is built from 13 residues. V lost 2 bases and J lost 0, with 5 bases in between. This CDR3 reads CASSLQISYEQYF. The CDR3, as DNA: TGTGCCAGCAGTTTACAGATCTCCTACGAGCAGTACTTC.

This chain uses TRBV11-2 with TRBJ1-5; 8 positions match TRBD1. In germline, CDR1 is SGHAT, CDR2 FQNNGV. The V gene end was trimmed by 3 bases and the J gene end by 6 bases; junction bases not matched to a gene: 7. CDR3 length equals 15 residues. The CDR3 spells CASSFDQGAAQPQHF. DNA for the CDR3: TGTGCCAGCAGCTTTGATCAGGGGGCGGCTCAGCCCCAGCATTTT.

The V gene is TRBV20-1, the J gene TRBJ1-1; D is unresolved. This CDR3 is built from 10 residues. Deletions cut 6 bases from V and 5 bases from J, with 7 bases between. The germline CDR1 and CDR2 sequences are DFQATT and SNEGSKA (reference sequence). This CDR3 is CSALITEAFF. The CDR3, as DNA: TGCAGTGCCTTAATAACTGAAGCTTTCTTT.

The chain recombines TRBV19 with TRBJ1-2; D uncertain. Trimming shortened V by 7 bases and J by 2 bases, and 17 bases separated the two germline ends. This CDR3 region has 15 residues. Per the germline V gene, CDR1 is LNHDA and CDR2 is SQIVND (reference sequence). The CDR3 DNA is TGTGCCAGTACCCAGGCGGGAGCAGGAAACTATGGCTACACCTTC. Its protein product is CASTQAGAGNYGYTF.

The chain carries TRBV2 and TRBJ2-3; maybe TRBD2 (5 bases). Between the trimmed V and J ends, which lost 4 bases and 6 bases, there was a span of 14 bases. Per the germline V gene, CDR1 is SNHLY and CDR2 is FYNNEI. The CDR3 length is 14 residues. DNA for the CDR3: TGTGCCAGCAGTGGCAGGACCGAGGGTGATACGCAGTATTTT. Protein product: CASSGRTEGDTQYF.

The chain has TRBV14 and TRBJ1-1, with D possibly TRBD1 on 6 matching bases. The ends were cut back, 3 bases at V and 5 bases at J, with 19 bases in the middle. Germline V CDR1 and CDR2: SGHDN, FVKESK. This CDR3 has 16 amino acids. The CDR3 DNA is TGTGCCAGCAGCCACCGACGAACAGGGATGGGAACTGAAGCTTTCTTT. Its protein is CASSHRRTGMGTEAFF.

A single count supports this clone. The chain joins TRBV24-1 to TRBJ2-2, with no clear D. The germline gives CDR1 KGHDR, CDR2 SFDVKD. V was trimmed by 5 bases and J by 1 base, leaving 7 bases between them. CDR3 length equals 14 residues. This CDR3 is CATSGPGNTGELFF. The CDR3 DNA sequence: TGTGCCACCAGTGGTCCGGGGAACACCGGGGAGCTGTTTTTT.

This clone was detected only a few times. The CDR3 nucleotides are TGTGCCAGCAGCTTAGACGGACAGGGGGTTCGAGAGACCCAGTACTTC. Translated: CASSLDGQGVRETQYF. This chain links TRBV7-2 with TRBJ2-5; 10 bases agree with TRBD1. The length of the CDR3 is 16 residues. Germline V CDR1 and CDR2: SGHTA, FQGNSA. J lost 4 bases, V lost 1 base, and 6 bases had no gene match. The full variable domain, rest sourced from reference TRBV7-2 and TRBJ2-5, is GAGVSQSPSNKVTEKGKDVELRCDPISGHTALYWYRQSLGQGLEFLIYFQGNSAPDKSGLPSDRFSAERTGGSVSTLTIQRTQQEDSAVYLCASSLDGQGVRETQYFGPGTRLLVL.

The CDR3 reads CASSARGGSYNEQFF. Written as DNA, the CDR3 is TGTGCCAGCAGCGCCCGCGGGGGCTCCTACAATGAGCAGTTCTTC. The rearrangement joins TRBV11-3 to TRBJ2-1; 7 positions match TRBD2. V shed 5 bases, J shed 0 bases, and the junction held 4 bases outside the gene matches. The germline CDR1 and CDR2 sequences are SGHNT and YENEEA. The CDR3 runs to 15 residues.

The genes are TRBV24-1 and TRBJ2-5; 9 bases fit TRBD2. This CDR3 has 17 residues. Germline V CDR1 and CDR2: KGHDR, SFDVKD. V lost 7 bases and J lost 0; bases outside the gene matches: 11. The CDR3 DNA is TGTGCCACCAGGCGCCGCGGGAGGGGGCCGTACCAAGAGACCCAGTACTTC. It codes for CATRRRGRGPYQETQYF.

The V call is TRBV3-1 (or the pseudogene TRBV3-2), the J call TRBJ2-5, with 7 bases lining up with TRBD1. V shed 8 bases and J 5 bases; nucleotides not matched to a gene: 8. CDR1 is LGHDT, CDR2 YNNKEL, per germline (reference sequence). The CDR3 runs to 13 residues. The DNA of the CDR3 is TGTGCCAGCCTTGACAGGGAACGGGAGACCCAGTACTTC. Its protein product is CASLDRERETQYF.

This chain connects TRBV4-2 to TRBJ1-5; the match to TRBD1 covers 8 bases. This CDR3 contains 15 residues. Germline V lookup: CDR1 LGHNA, CDR2 YNFKEQ. J lost 7 bases, V lost 1 base, and 6 bases had no gene match. DNA for the CDR3: TGTGCCAGCAGCCAAGTGGCGGGACAGGAGCAGCCCCAGCATTTT. Translating gives CASSQVAGQEQPQHF.

This rearrangement joins TRBV7-8 to TRBJ2-3; 7 nucleotides align to TRBD2. Germline values: CDR1 SGHVS, CDR2 FQNEAQ. The CDR3 covers 14 residues. V was pared by 5 bases and J by 5 bases, with 7 bases of the junction left unmatched. In DNA form, the CDR3 reads TGTGCCAGCAGCCGAGGACTAGAACAAGATACGCAGTATTTT. Translating gives CASSRGLEQDTQYF.

V usage is TRBV15 and J usage is TRBJ1-1; D unclear. V was pared by 3 bases and J by 1 base, with 12 bases between. The CDR3 consists of 15 residues. The germline V gene has CDR1 LNHNV and CDR2 YYDKDF (reference sequence). The CDR3 DNA is TGTGCCACCAGCAGGATTGAGTACGGGAACACTGAAGCTTTCTTT. Translation: CATSRIEYGNTEAFF.

The rearrangement joins TRBV30 to TRBJ2-7, with D possibly TRBD2 on 5 matching bases. Trimming shortened V by 2 bases and J by 0 bases, and 11 bases separated the two germline ends. There are 14 residues in the CDR3. Germline loops: CDR1 GTSNPN, CDR2 SVGIG (reference sequence). CDR3 sequence reads: CAWSFGLSSYEQYF. The CDR3 DNA follows: TGTGCCTGGAGTTTTGGACTGAGCTCCTACGAGCAGTACTTC.

The genes are TRBV10-3 and TRBJ2-7; maybe TRBD2 (7 bases). The CDR3 runs to 14 residues. V was clipped by 4 bases and J by 7 bases, with 17 bases between them. Germline CDR1 reads ENHRY; CDR2 reads SYGVKD. This CDR3 reads CAISAGATSFEQYF. The CDR3 DNA follows: TGTGCCATCAGTGCAGGGGCGACTAGCTTTGAGCAGTACTTC.

This rearrangement joins TRBV18 to TRBJ1-1; TRBD1 might be the D (5 bases). CDR3 size: 14 residues. Between the trimmed V and J ends, which lost 3 bases and 4 bases, there was a span of 12 bases. From germline, CDR1 is KGHSH and CDR2 LQKENI. The CDR3 spells CASSPSGVATEAFF. CDR3 nucleotides: TGTGCCAGCTCACCCTCGGGGGTGGCCACTGAAGCTTTCTTT.

The chain carries TRBV5-1 and TRBJ2-1; perhaps TRBD2 as D (6 bases). The CDR3 extends over 16 amino acids. Per the germline V gene, CDR1 is SGHRS and CDR2 is YFSETQ. Deletions cut 0 bases from V and 0 bases from J, with 10 bases between. Here the CDR3 DNA reads TGCGCCAGCAGCTTGGGTGGGAGGAGCTCCTACAATGAGCAGTTCTTC. It specifies CASSLGGRSSYNEQFF.

The rearrangement uses TRBV7-2 and TRBJ2-2, with D perhaps matching TRBD2 (6 bases). The length of the CDR3 is 15 residues. V was trimmed by 11 bases and J by 0 bases, leaving 16 bases between them. Germline V gene data show CDR1 as SGHTA and CDR2 as FQGNSA. This CDR3 reads CASPGRITNTGELFF. The CDR3 nucleotides are TGTGCCTCTCCGGGGAGGATAACGAACACCGGGGAGCTGTTTTTT.

This chain joins TRBV10-2 and TRBJ1-2, with D uncertain. The V end lost 0 bases, the J end lost 5 bases, and 10 bases lay between the germline ends. The CDR3 runs to 14 residues. The V gene's germline CDR1 is WSHSY and CDR2 SAAADI. CDR3 protein: CASSESRVGYGYTF. The CDR3 DNA follows: TGCGCCAGCAGTGAGTCACGGGTTGGATATGGCTACACCTTC.

The V call is TRBV12-3 or TRBV12-4, the J call TRBJ1-2; D gene unclear. CDR3 length equals 12 residues. V was trimmed by 8 bases and J by 6 bases, leaving 13 bases between them. This CDR3 reads CASAVRVDGYTF. In DNA, the CDR3 is TGTGCCAGCGCCGTCCGGGTGGATGGCTACACCTTC.

V and J are TRBV19 and TRBJ2-1; TRBD2 agrees at 13 bases. With V trimmed by 4 bases and J by 7 bases, 7 bases remained unmatched. The CDR3 loop spans 16 amino acids. Germline CDR1 LNHDA, CDR2 SQIVND (reference sequence). CDR3 protein: CASSTLTSGGGNEQFF. The CDR3 DNA is TGTGCCAGTAGTACCCTAACTAGCGGGGGGGGGAATGAGCAGTTCTTC.

The DNA for the CDR3 is TGCGCCAGCAGTAATCAGGGGGCAGAGTGGCAAGAGACCCAGTACTTC. Encoded protein: CASSNQGAEWQETQYF. V is TRBV5-1 and J is TRBJ2-5, with 8 positions matching TRBD1. The CDR3 has 16 residues. The germline gives CDR1 SGHRS, CDR2 YFSETQ. After removal of 5 bases from V and 2 bases from J, the junction contained 11 bases not matched to a gene.